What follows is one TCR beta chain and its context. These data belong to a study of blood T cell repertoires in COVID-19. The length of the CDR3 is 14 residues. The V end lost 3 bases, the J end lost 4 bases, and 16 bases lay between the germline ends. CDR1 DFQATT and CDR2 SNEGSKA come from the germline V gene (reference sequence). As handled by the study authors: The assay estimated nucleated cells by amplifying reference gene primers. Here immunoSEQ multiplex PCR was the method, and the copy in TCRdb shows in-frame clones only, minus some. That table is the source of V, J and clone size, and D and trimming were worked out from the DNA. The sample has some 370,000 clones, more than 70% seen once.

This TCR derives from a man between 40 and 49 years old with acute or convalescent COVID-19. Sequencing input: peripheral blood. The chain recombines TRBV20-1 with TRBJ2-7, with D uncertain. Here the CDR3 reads CSASGYTRVYEQYF. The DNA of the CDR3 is TGCAGTGCTAGTGGTTATACCCGCGTTTACGAGCAGTACTTC.